This paragraph covers one TCR beta chain sequence. Unmatched junction bases numbered 10, after V lost 5 bases and J lost 4 bases. The germline V gene encodes CDR1 MDHEN and CDR2 SYDVKM. This CDR3 has 15 residues. The method was immunoSEQ multiplex PCR; TCRdb's version includes in-frame clones alone and lacks a portion of them. Counted here are some 45,000 clones, 75% to 90% occurring once; the ten biggest clones make up 30% to 45%. The data belong to a study of OX40 agonist ivuxolimab in advanced cancers. The clonotype originates from an adult with an advanced solid tumor such as melanoma, head and neck, liver or kidney cancer. V is TRBV28 and J is TRBJ1-2; 7 nucleotides line up with TRBD1. Sequenced here: CD4+ or CD8+ T cells sorted from blood, sampled in a trial of the OX40 agonist ivuxolimab. CDR3 amino acids: CASSPRTGGVYGYTF. The DNA of the CDR3 is TGTGCCAGCAGTCCACGGACAGGCGGCGTCTATGGCTACACCTTC.